This TCR beta chain was recovered during a study of molecular identifiers for immune sequencing clone quantification. This clonotype was seen only once. The CDR3 ends on some other residue instead of the conserved phenylalanine or tryptophan, so this is likely a read error. The V and J ends lost 3 bases and 6 bases respectively, with 0 bases between them. The CDR3 runs 10 residues. TCRdb itself ran the PCR reads through MiXCR, one entry per CDR3 protein. The sample contains over 600,000 distinct CDR3 sequences, 15% to 20% of which appear only once. The sequence was collected from a human donor in good health. Some libraries in this study had Jurkat cell RNA spiked in. The chain links TRBV12-3 or TRBV12-4 to TRBJ2-1; D is unresolved. The sample taken for sequencing was naive CD8+ T cells from blood, with Jurkat cell RNA spiked in. Subset given: FACS-sorted CD8+CD4-CCR7+CD45RA+ naive T cells. The CDR3: CASSFNEQFY. CDR3 coding DNA: TGTGCCAGCAGTTTCAATGAGCAGTTCTAC.